Listed here are 5 T cell receptor beta chains from one sample, sequenced in a study of T cell responses to AZD1222 COVID-19 vaccine. Sequencing was performed with immunoSEQ multiplex PCR; in TCRdb, only in-frame clones are kept and a portion is missing. The sample holds 150,000 to 200,000 clones; around 92% are singletons and the top ten take over 1%. This sample comprised peripheral blood, obtained on day 0 of AZD1222 vaccination. Every receptor here comes from an adult in good health.

The chain carries TRBV2 and TRBJ1-5; 11 bases map to TRBD1. Germline V gene sequence: CDR1 SNHLY, CDR2 FYNNEI. V lost 3 bases and J lost 7; bases outside the gene matches: 8. There are 16 residues in the CDR3. This CDR3 is CASSELGQGARQPQHF. CDR3 bases: TGTGCCAGCAGTGAGCTAGGACAGGGGGCGAGGCAGCCCCAGCATTTT.

Comments on this clone: Additional DNA sequences in this sample encode the identical CDR3. The V call is TRBV3-1 (or the pseudogene TRBV3-2), the J call TRBJ1-5; TRBD1 might be the D (5 bases). The CDR3 length is 12 residues. V was clipped by 3 bases and J by 7 bases, with 7 bases between them. Germline V gene data show CDR1 as LGHDT and CDR2 as YNNKEL (reference sequence). CDR3 amino acids: CASSQGTQPQHF. The CDR3 coding sequence is TGTGCCAGCAGCCAGGGGACGCAGCCCCAGCATTTT.

The rearrangement links TRBV7-2 to TRBJ1-5; D uncertain. V dropped 3 bases and J dropped 7 bases, with 13 bases sitting between them. Per germline, CDR1 SGHTA and CDR2 FQGNSA. The CDR3 has 14 residues. CDR3 bases: TGTGCCAGCAGCTTCGATTCCATCGGACAGCCCCAGCATTTT. This codes for CASSFDSIGQPQHF.

This chain joins TRBV6-2 or TRBV6-3 and TRBJ1-5; no firm D call. V was clipped by 4 bases and J by 5 bases, with 9 bases between them. Germline CDR1 MNHEY, CDR2 SVGEGT. The CDR3 contains 13 residues. The CDR3 DNA sequence: TGTGCCAGCAGTTCGGGGTGGGATCAGCCCCAGCATTTT. Translated, it gives CASSSGWDQPQHF.

The CDR3 protein is CASSAGSEGYEQYF. The CDR3 DNA is TGTGCCAGCAGCGCGGGGTCCGAAGGGTACGAGCAGTACTTC. The rearrangement uses TRBV27 and TRBJ2-7; D is perhaps TRBD2 (6 bases). Germline V gene data show CDR1 as MNHEY and CDR2 as SMNVEV (reference sequence). This CDR3 spans 14 amino acids. Trimming stripped 6 bases from V and 4 bases from J, with 16 bases between.